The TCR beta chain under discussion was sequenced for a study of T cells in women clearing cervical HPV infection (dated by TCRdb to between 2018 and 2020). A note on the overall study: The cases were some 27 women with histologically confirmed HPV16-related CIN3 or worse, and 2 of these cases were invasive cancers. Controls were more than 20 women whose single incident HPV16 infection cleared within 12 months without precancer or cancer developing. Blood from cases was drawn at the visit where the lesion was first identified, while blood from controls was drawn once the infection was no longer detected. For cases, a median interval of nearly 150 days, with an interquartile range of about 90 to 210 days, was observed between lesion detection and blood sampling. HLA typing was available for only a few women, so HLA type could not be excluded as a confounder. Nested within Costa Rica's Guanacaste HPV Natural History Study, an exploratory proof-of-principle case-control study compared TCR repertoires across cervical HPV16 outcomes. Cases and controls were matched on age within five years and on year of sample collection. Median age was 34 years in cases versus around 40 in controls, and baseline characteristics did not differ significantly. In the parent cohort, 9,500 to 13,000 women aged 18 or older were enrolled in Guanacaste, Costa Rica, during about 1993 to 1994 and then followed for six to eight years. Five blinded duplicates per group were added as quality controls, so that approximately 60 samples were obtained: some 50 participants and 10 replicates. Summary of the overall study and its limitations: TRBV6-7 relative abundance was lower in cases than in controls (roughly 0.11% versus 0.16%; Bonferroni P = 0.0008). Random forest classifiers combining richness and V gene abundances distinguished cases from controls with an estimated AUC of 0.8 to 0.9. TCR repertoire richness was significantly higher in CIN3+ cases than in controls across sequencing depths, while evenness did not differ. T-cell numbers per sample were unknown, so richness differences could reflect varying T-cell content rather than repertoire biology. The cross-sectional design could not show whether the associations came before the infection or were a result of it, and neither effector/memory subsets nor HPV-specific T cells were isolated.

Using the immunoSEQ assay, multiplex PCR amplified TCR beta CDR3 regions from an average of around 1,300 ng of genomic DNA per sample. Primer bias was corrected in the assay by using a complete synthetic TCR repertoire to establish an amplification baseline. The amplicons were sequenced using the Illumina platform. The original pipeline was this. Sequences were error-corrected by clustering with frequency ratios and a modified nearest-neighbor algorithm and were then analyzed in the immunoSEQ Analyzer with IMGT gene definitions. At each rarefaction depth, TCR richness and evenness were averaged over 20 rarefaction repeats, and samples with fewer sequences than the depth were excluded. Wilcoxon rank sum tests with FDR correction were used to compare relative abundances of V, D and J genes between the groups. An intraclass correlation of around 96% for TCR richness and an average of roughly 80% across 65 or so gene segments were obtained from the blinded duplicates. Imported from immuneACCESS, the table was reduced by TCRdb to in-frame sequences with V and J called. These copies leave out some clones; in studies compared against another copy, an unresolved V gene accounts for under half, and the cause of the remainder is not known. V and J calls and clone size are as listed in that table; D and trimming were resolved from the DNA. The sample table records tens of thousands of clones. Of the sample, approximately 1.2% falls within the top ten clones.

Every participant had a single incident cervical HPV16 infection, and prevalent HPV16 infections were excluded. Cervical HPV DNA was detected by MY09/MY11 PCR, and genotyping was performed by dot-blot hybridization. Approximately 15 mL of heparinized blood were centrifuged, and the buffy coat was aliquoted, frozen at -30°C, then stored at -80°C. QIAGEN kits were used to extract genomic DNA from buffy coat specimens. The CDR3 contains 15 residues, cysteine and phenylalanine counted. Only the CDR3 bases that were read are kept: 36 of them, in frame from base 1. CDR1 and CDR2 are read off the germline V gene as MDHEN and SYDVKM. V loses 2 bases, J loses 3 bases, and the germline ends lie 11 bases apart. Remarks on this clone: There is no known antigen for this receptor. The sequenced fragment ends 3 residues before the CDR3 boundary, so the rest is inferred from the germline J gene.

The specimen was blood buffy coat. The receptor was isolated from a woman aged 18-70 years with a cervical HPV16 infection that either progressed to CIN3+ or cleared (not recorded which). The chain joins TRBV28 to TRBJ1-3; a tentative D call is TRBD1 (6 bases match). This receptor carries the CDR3 CASSLPNRVGNTIYF. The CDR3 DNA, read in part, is TGTGCCAGCAGTTTACCCAACAGGGTTGGAAACACC.